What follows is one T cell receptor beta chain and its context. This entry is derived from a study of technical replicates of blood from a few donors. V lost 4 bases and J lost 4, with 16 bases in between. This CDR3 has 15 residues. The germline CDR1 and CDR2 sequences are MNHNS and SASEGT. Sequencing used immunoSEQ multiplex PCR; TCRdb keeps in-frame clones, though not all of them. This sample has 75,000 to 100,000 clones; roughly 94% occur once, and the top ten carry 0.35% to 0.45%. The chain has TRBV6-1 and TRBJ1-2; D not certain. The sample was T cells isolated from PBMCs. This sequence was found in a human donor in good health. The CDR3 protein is CASSVEPTASYGYTF. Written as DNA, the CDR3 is TGTGCCAGCAGTGTGGAACCGACTGCTAGCTATGGCTACACCTTC.